This TCR beta chain was identified during a study of T cells in Graves' hyperthyroidism and ophthalmopathy. Study-wide findings and caveats: Most clonotypes that expanded in the thyroid above 0.001 also showed up in blood.

The CDR3 loop spans 12 amino acids. From germline, CDR1 is SGHTA and CDR2 FQGNSA. After removal of 9 bases from V and 5 bases from J, the junction contained 3 bases not matched to a gene. Patients were excluded for uncontrolled infection, other autoimmune disease, pregnancy or lactation. Amplification targeted TCR beta CDR3 regions from RNA transcripts. Carried out on the TCR CDR3, a first-round RT-PCR used the HTBI primer set. MiXCR, applied by TCRdb to the multiplex PCR reads, yields one record per CDR3 protein. The sample has approximately 590,000 distinct CDR3 sequences, 46% seen once. Concerning this clonotype: Its antigen is not identified.

This sequence joins TRBV7-2 and TRBJ2-5; 10 bases are a match to TRBD2. This receptor was taken from a young woman with Graves' hyperthyroidism. Sequenced input: peripheral blood or thyroid tissue (not recorded which). The CDR3: CARAGGGETQYF. In nucleotides, the CDR3 is TGTGCCAGAGCGGGAGGGGGTGAGACCCAGTACTTC.